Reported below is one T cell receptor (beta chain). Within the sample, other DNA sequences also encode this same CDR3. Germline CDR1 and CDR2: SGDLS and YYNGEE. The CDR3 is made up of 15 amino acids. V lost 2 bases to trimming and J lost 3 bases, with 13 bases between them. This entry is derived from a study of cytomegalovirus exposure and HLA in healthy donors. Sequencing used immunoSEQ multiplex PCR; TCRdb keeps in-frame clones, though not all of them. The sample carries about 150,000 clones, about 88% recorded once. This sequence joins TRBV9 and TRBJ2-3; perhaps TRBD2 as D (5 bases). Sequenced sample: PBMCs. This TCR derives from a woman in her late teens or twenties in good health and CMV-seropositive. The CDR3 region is CASSVGGRSTDTQYF. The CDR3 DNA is TGTGCCAGCAGCGTCGGCGGGCGCTCGACAGATACGCAGTATTTT.